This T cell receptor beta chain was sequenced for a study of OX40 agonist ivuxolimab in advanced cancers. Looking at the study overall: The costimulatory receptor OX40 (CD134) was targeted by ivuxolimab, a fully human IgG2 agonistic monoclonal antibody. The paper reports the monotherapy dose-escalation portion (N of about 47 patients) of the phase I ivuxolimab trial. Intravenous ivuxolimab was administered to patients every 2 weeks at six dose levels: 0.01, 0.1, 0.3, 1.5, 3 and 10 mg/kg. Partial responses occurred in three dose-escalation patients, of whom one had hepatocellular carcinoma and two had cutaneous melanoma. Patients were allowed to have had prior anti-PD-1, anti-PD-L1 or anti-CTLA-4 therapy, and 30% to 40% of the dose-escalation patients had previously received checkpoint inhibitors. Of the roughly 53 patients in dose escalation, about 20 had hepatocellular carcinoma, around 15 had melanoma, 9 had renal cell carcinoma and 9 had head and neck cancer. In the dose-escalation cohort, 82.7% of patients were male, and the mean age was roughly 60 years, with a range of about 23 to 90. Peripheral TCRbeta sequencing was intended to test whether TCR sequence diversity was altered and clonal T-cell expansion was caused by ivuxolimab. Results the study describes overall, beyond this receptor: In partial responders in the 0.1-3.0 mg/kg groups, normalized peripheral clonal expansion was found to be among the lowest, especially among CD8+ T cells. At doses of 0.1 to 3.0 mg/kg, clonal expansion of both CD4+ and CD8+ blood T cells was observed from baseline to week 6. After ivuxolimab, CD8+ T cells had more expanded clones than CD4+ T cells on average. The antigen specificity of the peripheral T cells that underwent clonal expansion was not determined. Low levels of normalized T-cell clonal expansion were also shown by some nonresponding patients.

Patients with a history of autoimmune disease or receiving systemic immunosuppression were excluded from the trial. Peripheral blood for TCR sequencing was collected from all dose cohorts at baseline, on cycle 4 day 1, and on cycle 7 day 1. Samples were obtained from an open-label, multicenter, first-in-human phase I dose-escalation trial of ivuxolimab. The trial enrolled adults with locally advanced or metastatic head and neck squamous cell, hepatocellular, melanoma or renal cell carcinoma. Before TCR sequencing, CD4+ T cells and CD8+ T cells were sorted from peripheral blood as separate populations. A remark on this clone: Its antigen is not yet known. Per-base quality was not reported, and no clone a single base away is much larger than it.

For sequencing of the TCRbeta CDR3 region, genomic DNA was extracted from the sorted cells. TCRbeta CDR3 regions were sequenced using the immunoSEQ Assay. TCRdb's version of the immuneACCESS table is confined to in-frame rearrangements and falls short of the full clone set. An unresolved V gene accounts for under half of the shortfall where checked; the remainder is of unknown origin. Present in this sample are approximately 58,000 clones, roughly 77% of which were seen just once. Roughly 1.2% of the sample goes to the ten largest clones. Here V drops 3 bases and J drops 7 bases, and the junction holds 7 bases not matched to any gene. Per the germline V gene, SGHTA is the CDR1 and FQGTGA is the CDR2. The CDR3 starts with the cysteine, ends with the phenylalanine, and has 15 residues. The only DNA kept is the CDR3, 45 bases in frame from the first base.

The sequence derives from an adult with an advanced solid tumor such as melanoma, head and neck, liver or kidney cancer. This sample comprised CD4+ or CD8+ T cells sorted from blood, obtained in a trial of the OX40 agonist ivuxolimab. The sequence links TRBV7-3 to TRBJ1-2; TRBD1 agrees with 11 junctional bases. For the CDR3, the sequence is CASSFKGQGAFGYTF. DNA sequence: TGTGCCAGCAGCTTTAAAGGACAGGGGGCGTTTGGCTACACCTTC.